These 32 T cell receptor beta chains came from one sample sequenced in a study of cytomegalovirus exposure and HLA in healthy donors. Assay used: immunoSEQ multiplex PCR; TCRdb lists only in-frame clones, some missing. This table holds over 200,000 clones, roughly 88% found once. Sequences were obtained from PBMCs. The receptors stem from a woman under 30 in good health and CMV-seronegative.

The chain recombines TRBV11-2 with TRBJ2-7, with 7 bases lining up with TRBD2. Germline V gene sequence: CDR1 SGHAT, CDR2 FQNNGV. This CDR3 region has 15 residues. The junction had 8 bases not matched to a gene; V was cut back by 3 bases and J by 3 bases. Here the CDR3 DNA reads TGTGCCAGCAGCTTTTCGGGGCGGGGGATCTACGAGCAGTACTTC. Translated, it gives CASSFSGRGIYEQYF. Full variable domain (rest looked up from reference TRBV11-2 and TRBJ2-7): EAGVAQSPRYKIIEKRQSVAFWCNPISGHATLYWYQQILGQGPKLLIQFQNNGVVDDSQLPKDRFSAERLKGVDSTLKIQPAKLEDSAVYLCASSFSGRGIYEQYFGPGTRLTVT.

The chain couples TRBV7-6 to TRBJ1-5, with D unresolved. The germline V gene has CDR1 SGHVS and CDR2 FNYEAQ. This CDR3 contains 15 residues. V was clipped by 5 bases and J by 2 bases, with 13 bases between them. DNA for the CDR3: TGTGCCAGCAGCCAAAGCGAGGGTCGCAATCAGCCCCAGCATTTT. It translates to CASSQSEGRNQPQHF. Drawing the rest from reference TRBV7-6 and TRBJ1-5, the complete variable domain is GAGVSQSPRYKVTKRGQDVALRCDPISGHVSLYWYRQALGQGPEFLTYFNYEAQQDKSGLPNDRFSAERPEGSISTLTIQRTEQRDSAMYRCASSQSEGRNQPQHFGDGTRLSIL.

This chain links TRBV7-9 with TRBJ2-5; 10 nucleotides align to TRBD2. Germline loops: CDR1 SEHNR, CDR2 FQNEAQ (reference sequence). The CDR3 is 15 residues long. V lost 9 bases to trimming and J lost 1 base; unmatched junction nucleotides: 8. The CDR3 sequence is CASSGSSGSQETQYF. The CDR3 DNA reads as TGTGCCAGTTCGGGGTCTAGCGGGAGCCAAGAGACCCAGTACTTC.

This clone was observed a few times. The chain has TRBV2 and TRBJ1-2; weak D call: TRBD1 (6 bases). Germline-derived CDR1 and CDR2 are SNHLY and FYNNEI. The CDR3 runs to 14 residues. Trimming pared 0 bases from V and 2 bases from J, leaving 7 bases between. The CDR3 DNA sequence: TGTGCCAGCAGTGAAGCGGGACAAAACTATGGCTACACCTTC. Protein product: CASSEAGQNYGYTF.

This sequence joins TRBV9 and TRBJ2-1, with 8 positions matching TRBD1. V shed 4 bases, J shed 6 bases, and the junction held 12 bases outside the gene matches. Germline V gene data show CDR1 as SGDLS and CDR2 as YYNGEE. This CDR3 spans 16 amino acids. CDR3 sequence (DNA): TGTGCCAGCAGCTCCTCCGGGACAGGACCAATCAATGAGCAGTTCTTC. It yields the protein CASSSSGTGPINEQFF.

V usage is TRBV5-1 and J usage is TRBJ2-2, with D possibly matching TRBD1 (5 bases). V was trimmed by 4 bases and J by 8 bases, leaving 18 bases between them. In germline, CDR1 is SGHRS, CDR2 YFSETQ. The CDR3 is 15 amino acids. The CDR3 here is CASSVGHTRYGELFF. The CDR3, as DNA: TGCGCCAGCAGCGTTGGACATACCCGGTATGGGGAGCTGTTTTTT.

The rearrangement links TRBV7-8 to TRBJ2-7, with TRBD1 matching 8 bases. The CDR3 length is 16 residues. The germline V gene has CDR1 SGHVS and CDR2 FQNEAQ. J lost 0 bases, V lost 1 base, and 5 bases had no gene match. CDR3 protein: CASSLETGATSYEQYF. The CDR3 DNA reads TGTGCCAGCAGCTTAGAGACAGGGGCCACCTCCTACGAGCAGTACTTC.

The chain joins TRBV27 to TRBJ1-2; 10 bases are shared with TRBD1. Trimming cost V 6 bases and J 4 bases; bases outside gene matches: 5. This CDR3 spans 14 amino acids. Germline V CDR1 and CDR2: MNHEY, SMNVEV (reference sequence). The CDR3 DNA reads TGTGCCAGCAGCGCGACAGGGGGCTTCTATGGCTACACCTTC. Protein: CASSATGGFYGYTF.

The rearrangement uses TRBV11-2 and TRBJ2-7; 13 positions agree with TRBD2. Germline V lookup: CDR1 SGHAT, CDR2 FQNNGV. J was trimmed by 8 bases and V by 5 bases; bases with no gene match: 12. This CDR3 comprises 16 residues. The CDR3: CASSPGLAGPSWKQYF. CDR3 in DNA: TGTGCCAGCAGCCCGGGACTAGCGGGACCAAGTTGGAAGCAGTACTTC.

The chain joins TRBV28 to TRBJ1-5; the D is unclear. This CDR3 comprises 16 residues. V lost 3 bases and J lost 0, with 12 bases in between. Germline CDR1 is MDHEN and CDR2 is SYDVKM. As DNA, the CDR3 is TGTGCCAGCAGTTTCCCCAGGATCTATAGCAATCAGCCCCAGCATTTT. Translating it yields CASSFPRIYSNQPQHF.

V gene TRBV5-6 combines with J gene TRBJ1-4; D is undetermined. Germline-derived CDR1 and CDR2 are SGHDT and YYEEEE. V was trimmed by 0 bases and J by 6 bases, leaving 9 bases between them. This CDR3 region has 14 residues. DNA for the CDR3: TGTGCCAGCAGCTTGGCCGTCGCGGATGAAAAACTGTTTTTT. Translated, it gives CASSLAVADEKLFF.

The genes are TRBV29-1 and TRBJ2-3; D call uncertain. The germline V gene has CDR1 SQVTM and CDR2 ANQGSEA. CDR3 length: 15 residues. Trimming pared 2 bases from V and 0 bases from J, leaving 12 bases between. This CDR3 is CSVESTESSTDTQYF. Written as DNA, the CDR3 is TGCAGCGTTGAAAGTACAGAGTCTAGCACAGATACGCAGTATTTT.

The V and J genes are TRBV2 and TRBJ2-5; D perhaps matches TRBD2 (5 bases). V was clipped by 4 bases and J by 5 bases, with 5 bases between them. Germline V CDR1 and CDR2: SNHLY, FYNNEI. The CDR3 covers 11 residues. The CDR3 DNA reads as TGTGCCAGCAGTGCGGGGGAGACCCAGTACTTC. This encodes CASSAGETQYF. The whole variable domain, remainder taken from reference TRBV2 and TRBJ2-5, is EPEVTQTPSHQVTQMGQEVILRCVPISNHLYFYWYRQILGQKVEFLVSFYNNEISEKSEIFDDQFSVERPDGSNFTLKIRSTKLEDSAMYFCASSAGETQYFGPGTRLLVL.

The chain couples TRBV29-1 to TRBJ1-1, with a tentative D call TRBD1 (6 bases). The CDR3 length is 12 residues. Germline CDR1 is SQVTM and CDR2 is ANQGSEA. V lost 5 bases to trimming and J lost 7 bases, with 14 bases between them. CDR3 in DNA: TGCAGCGTTTCCGGGACAAGGGTTGAAGCTTTCTTT. This codes for CSVSGTRVEAFF.

V is TRBV10-3 and J is TRBJ2-3; 10 bases are a match to TRBD1. The CDR3 is made up of 15 amino acids. CDR1 is ENHRY, CDR2 SYGVKD, per germline. Trimming at V came to 6 bases and at J to 2 bases, leaving 5 bases not matched to a gene. The CDR3 DNA reads as TGTGCCATCAGGGCGGGACAGGGGAACACAGATACGCAGTATTTT. Protein sequence: CAIRAGQGNTDTQYF.

V gene TRBV28 combines with J gene TRBJ1-4; 7 nucleotides agree with TRBD1. CDR3 length: 14 residues. The germline V gene encodes CDR1 MDHEN and CDR2 SYDVKM. J was trimmed by 4 bases and V by 4 bases; bases with no gene match: 3. CDR3 nucleotide sequence: TGTGCCAGCAGTTCGGGACAGAGTAATGAAAAACTGTTTTTT. This encodes CASSSGQSNEKLFF.

J is TRBJ1-1 and V is TRBV4-1; D is unclear. The CDR3 sequence is 14 residues long. Trimming took off 4 bases at V and 1 base at J, with 10 bases between the two ends. Germline V gene sequence: CDR1 MGHRA, CDR2 YSYEKL. The CDR3 loop reads CASSPKNGNTEAFF. CDR3 bases: TGCGCCAGCAGCCCGAAAAACGGGAACACTGAAGCTTTCTTT.

V and J are TRBV6-5 and TRBJ1-4; 7 nucleotides line up with TRBD1. The CDR3 has 15 residues. Germline CDR1 is MNHEY and CDR2 is SVGAGI. Germline trimming cut 7 bases from V and 7 bases from J; bases unmatched to any gene: 12. The chain's CDR3 is CASNPTGARGEKLFF. In DNA form, the CDR3 reads TGTGCCAGCAACCCCACAGGGGCGAGGGGTGAAAAACTGTTTTTT.

The rearrangement joins TRBV5-1 to TRBJ1-3; D gene unclear. Between the trimmed V and J ends, which lost 4 bases and 0 bases, there was a span of 11 bases. This CDR3 spans 15 amino acids. The germline V gene encodes CDR1 SGHRS and CDR2 YFSETQ. The CDR3 DNA is TGCGCCAGCAGCCCGAGGTTATCCTCTGGAAACACCATATATTTT. Translation: CASSPRLSSGNTIYF.

The chain links TRBV27 to TRBJ2-2, with TRBD2 identical over 8 bases. Trimming cost V 4 bases and J 1 base; bases outside gene matches: 5. The CDR3 contains 16 residues. Germline V gene sequence: CDR1 MNHEY, CDR2 SMNVEV (reference sequence). Written as DNA, the CDR3 is TGTGCCAGCAGTTCTCCTAGCGGGCTGAACACCGGGGAGCTGTTTTTT. Translated: CASSSPSGLNTGELFF.

The V call is TRBV10-3, the J call TRBJ2-7; maybe TRBD1 (5 bases). CDR1 is ENHRY, CDR2 SYGVKD, per germline. V was trimmed by 3 bases and J by 0 bases, leaving 12 bases between them. This CDR3 contains 15 residues. CDR3 in DNA: TGTGCCATCAGTGAAACTGGGGCTGGCTCCTACGAGCAGTACTTC. This translates into CAISETGAGSYEQYF.

This chain links TRBV5-5 with TRBJ2-7, with 10 bases fitting TRBD2. Per the germline V gene, CDR1 is SGHKS and CDR2 is YYEKEE (reference sequence). V gave up 0 bases and J gave up 4 bases; unmatched junction bases: 13. This CDR3 region has 18 residues. CDR3 DNA sequence: TGTGCCAGCAGCTTGGCGCGGGGGGGGACTAGCGTGATATACGAGCAGTACTTC. It encodes CASSLARGGTSVIYEQYF.

V gene TRBV6-5 combines with J gene TRBJ1-2, with TRBD1 as a possible D gene (6 bases). The CDR3 consists of 15 residues. Germline V gives CDR1 MNHEY, CDR2 SVGAGI. With 6 bases removed from V and 0 bases from J, the gap between germline ends came to 14 bases. CDR3 coding DNA: TGTGCCAGCAGCCGCCGGGACATAACTAACTATGGCTACACCTTC. The encoded protein is CASSRRDITNYGYTF.

This chain connects TRBV6-6 to TRBJ2-3, with TRBD2 identical over 10 bases. The CDR3 sequence is 15 residues long. The V and J ends lost 8 bases and 5 bases, in that order; junction bases with no gene match: 10. The V gene's germline CDR1 is MNHNY and CDR2 SVGAGI (reference sequence). DNA for the CDR3: TGTGCCAGCCTGGAGGTCCGACTAGCGGGAGATACGCAGTATTTT. Translation gives CASLEVRLAGDTQYF.

The chain links TRBV29-1 to TRBJ2-7, with 9 bases matching TRBD1. The germline V gene encodes CDR1 SQVTM and CDR2 ANQGSEA. The CDR3 covers 17 residues. J lost 4 bases, V lost 3 bases, and 16 bases had no gene match. The CDR3 reads CSVDMGQGGWLWYEQYF. The DNA of the CDR3 is TGCAGCGTTGATATGGGACAGGGAGGCTGGTTGTGGTACGAGCAGTACTTC.

This chain joins TRBV7-9 and TRBJ2-7; 10 bases align to TRBD2. The V and J ends lost 9 bases and 0 bases, in that order; junction bases with no gene match: 2. The CDR3 consists of 13 residues. Germline lookup yields CDR1 SEHNR and CDR2 FQNEAQ (reference sequence). The CDR3 DNA follows: TGTGCCAGTGGACTAGCGGACTCCTACGAGCAGTACTTC. Its protein product is CASGLADSYEQYF. The variable domain in full, completed from reference TRBV7-9 and TRBJ2-7, reads DTGVSQNPRHKITKRGQNVTFRCDPISEHNRLYWYRQTLGQGPEFLTYFQNEAQLEKSRLLSDRFSAERPKGSFSTLEIQRTEQGDSAMYLCASGLADSYEQYFGPGTRLTVT.

The chain combines TRBV10-3 with TRBJ2-1, with TRBD1 matching over 7 bases. From germline, CDR1 is ENHRY and CDR2 SYGVKD. The CDR3 consists of 16 residues. V shed 4 bases and J 8 bases; nucleotides not matched to a gene: 14. CDR3 nucleotide sequence: TGTGCCATCAGTGGACAGACAGGGTTGTCGGAGGATGAGCAGTTCTTC. It translates to CAISGQTGLSEDEQFF.

This chain connects TRBV27 to TRBJ2-2, with 14 nucleotides matching TRBD2. Trimming cost V 3 bases and J 5 bases; bases outside gene matches: 2. Germline V CDR1 and CDR2: MNHEY, SMNVEV (reference sequence). The CDR3 extends over 16 amino acids. Written as DNA, the CDR3 is TGTGCCAGCAGTTTCGGGACTAGCGGGAGTACCGGGGAGCTGTTTTTT. Translating it yields CASSFGTSGSTGELFF.

In this sample, this clone turned up once. CDR3 bases: TGTGCCAGCAGCCAGGAGGGGCTAAGAACCGGGGAGCTGTTTTTT. It encodes CASSQEGLRTGELFF. V and J are TRBV4-2 and TRBJ2-2; possibly TRBD2 for D (6 bases). This CDR3 spans 15 amino acids. In germline, CDR1 is LGHNA, CDR2 YNFKEQ. V lost 3 bases and J 5 bases, leaving 13 bases between the germline ends.

Note on this clone: Other DNA sequences in the sample encode the same CDR3. The rearrangement uses TRBV11-2 and TRBJ1-5; TRBD1 agrees at 7 bases. Germline lookup yields CDR1 SGHAT and CDR2 FQNNGV. V gave up 4 bases and J gave up 3 bases; unmatched junction bases: 3. The CDR3 totals 14 residues. CDR3 DNA: TGTGCCAGCAGCTCCGACAGGGACAATCAGCCCCAGCATTTT. Amino acid sequence: CASSSDRDNQPQHF.

The V gene is TRBV1, the J gene TRBJ2-2; TRBD1, the D gene given by the table, was not confirmed from the DNA. TRBV1 is assigned pseudogene status. The CDR3 has 18 amino acids. The chain's CDR3 is CTSSQVCQGASNTGELFF. In nucleotides, the CDR3 is TGCACCAGCAGCCAAGTCTGCCAGGGGGCTTCGAACACCGGGGAGCTGTTTTTT.

The chain combines TRBV19 with TRBJ2-3; 10 bases match TRBD2. CDR1 and CDR2 (germline): LNHDA, SQIVND (reference sequence). With 3 bases clipped from V and 4 bases from J, the junction kept 10 bases outside the gene matches. The CDR3 extends over 17 amino acids. The CDR3 protein is CASSIKGPGLAPDTQYF. The CDR3 coding sequence is TGTGCCAGTAGTATCAAAGGGCCGGGACTAGCGCCAGATACGCAGTATTTT.